The entry that follows covers one T cell receptor beta chain sequence. Its target is unknown. This sample stems from a study of cytomegalovirus exposure and HLA in healthy donors. About the study: In an earlier analysis, 90 million to 130 million unique TCR beta sequences were found from 200 million or so T cells. Study-level findings and limits: In a later analysis, HLA-associated TCR beta chains were more clonally expanded than equally common others. Later analysis identified a missense DCLRE1C variant that was linked to TCR beta V- and J-gene trimming.

It was with 60 Vbeta and 13 Jbeta primers that the PCR ran. Assay used: immunoSEQ multiplex PCR; TCRdb lists only in-frame clones, some missing. There are roughly 140,000 clones in the sample; 70% to 75% occur only once, and approximately 14% lies in the top ten. The CDR3 totals 13 residues. Per germline, CDR1 SGHNT and CDR2 YYREEE (reference sequence). V was clipped by 4 bases and J by 4 bases, with 6 bases between them. The receptor was derived from a human donor in good health. Sequencing was carried out using PBMCs. The V call is TRBV5-4, the J call TRBJ2-6; D is uncertain. The CDR3 DNA reads as TGTGCCAGCAGCGCCCAGGGGGCCAACGTCCTGACTTTC. Its protein product is CASSAQGANVLTF.